What follows describes a single T cell receptor (beta chain). PCR amplification relied on 60 Vbeta primers (plus 13 Jbeta primers). Assay used: immunoSEQ multiplex PCR; TCRdb lists only in-frame clones, some missing. The sample holds around 140,000 clones, around 75% seen once. The sample belongs to a study of cytomegalovirus exposure and HLA in healthy donors. This CDR3 has 16 amino acids. Germline CDR1 is MGHRA and CDR2 is YSYEKL. Between the trimmed V and J ends, which lost 1 base and 0 bases, there was a span of 12 bases. The sequence was collected from a woman aged 18-29 years in good health and CMV-seronegative. Sequencing used PBMCs. This chain joins TRBV4-1 and TRBJ1-1; D perhaps matches TRBD1 (6 bases). Here the CDR3 DNA reads TGCGCCAGCAGCCAAGCCGCCGGGACAATGAACACTGAAGCTTTCTTT. The encoded protein is CASSQAAGTMNTEAFF.